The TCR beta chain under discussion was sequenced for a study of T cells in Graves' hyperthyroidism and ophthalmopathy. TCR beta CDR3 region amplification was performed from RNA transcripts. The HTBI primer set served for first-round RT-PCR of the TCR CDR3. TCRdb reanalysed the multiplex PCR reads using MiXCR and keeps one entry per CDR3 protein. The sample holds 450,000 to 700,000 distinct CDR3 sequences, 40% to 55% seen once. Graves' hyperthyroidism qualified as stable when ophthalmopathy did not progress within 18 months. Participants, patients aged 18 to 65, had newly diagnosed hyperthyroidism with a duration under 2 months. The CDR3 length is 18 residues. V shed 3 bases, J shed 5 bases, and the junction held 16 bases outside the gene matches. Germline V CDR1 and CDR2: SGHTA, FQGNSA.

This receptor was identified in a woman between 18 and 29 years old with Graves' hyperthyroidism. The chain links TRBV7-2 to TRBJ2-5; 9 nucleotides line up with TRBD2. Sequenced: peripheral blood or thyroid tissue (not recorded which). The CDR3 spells CASSLRLAGPDTGETQYF. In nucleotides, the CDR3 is TGTGCCAGCAGCTTGAGGCTAGCGGGACCTGACACCGGGGAGACCCAGTACTTC.